The 17 T cell receptor beta chains below were found in one sample sequenced in a study of T cells after yellow fever vaccination. TCRdb itself ran the 5' RACE reads through MiXCR, one entry per CDR3 protein. The sample records approximately 300,000 distinct CDR3 sequences, around 6.8% being singletons. The sample in question was PBMCs, obtained about 49 days after the first yellow fever vaccination. The receptors stem from a man aged 18 to 29 who received the YFV17D yellow fever vaccine.

This clonotype was observed at least ten times. V and J are TRBV5-1 and TRBJ2-7; TRBD1 matches at 10 bases. CDR1 and CDR2 (germline): SGHRS, YFSETQ. The CDR3 totals 15 residues. Trimming took 4 bases from V and 6 from J; bases not matched to a gene: 10. For the CDR3, the DNA is TGCGCCAGCAGCGTAAGCCCGGGACAGGGGACCGAGCAGTACTTC. The encoded protein is CASSVSPGQGTEQYF.

There are many counts of this clonotype. Germline is not matched at one junction end, which may reflect a read error. The chain joins TRBV20-1 to TRBJ2-1; D gene uncertain. The CDR3 is 13 residues long. Germline CDR1 DFQATT, CDR2 SNEGSKA (reference sequence). The CDR3 protein is CSARVSAGAEQFF. The CDR3 DNA follows: TGCAGTGCAAGAGTCTCGGCAGGAGCTGAGCAGTTCTTC.

The chain recombines TRBV12-3 or TRBV12-4 with TRBJ1-2; D unclear. CDR3 length equals 14 residues. V lost 4 bases, J lost 5 bases, and 14 bases lay in between. CDR3 amino acids: CASSSGKPPYGYTF. CDR3 DNA sequence: TGTGCCAGCAGTTCTGGGAAACCGCCTTATGGCTACACCTTC.

This clonotype showed up many times. The chain combines TRBV10-1 with TRBJ1-3, with D possibly being TRBD1 (6 bases). Per the germline V gene, CDR1 is WNHNN and CDR2 is SYGVQD (reference sequence). Trimming shortened V by 3 bases and J by 4 bases, and 16 bases separated the two germline ends. The CDR3 is 16 amino acids. CDR3 sequence reads: CASSDGSGGSGNTIYF. The DNA for the CDR3 is TGCGCCAGCAGTGATGGATCGGGGGGCTCAGGAAACACCATATATTTT.

This clonotype was recorded a few times. The genes are TRBV7-9 and TRBJ1-2; 7 bases agree with TRBD1. The CDR3 is 13 residues long. V shed 4 bases, J shed 5 bases, and the junction held 4 bases outside the gene matches. Germline-derived CDR1 and CDR2 are SEHNR and FQNEAQ (reference sequence). The CDR3 sequence is CASSWDSNYGYTF. The CDR3 bases are TGTGCCAGCAGCTGGGACAGCAATTATGGCTACACCTTC. Full variable domain (remainder filled in from reference TRBV7-9 and TRBJ1-2): DTGVSQNPRHKITKRGQNVTFRCDPISEHNRLYWYRQTLGQGPEFLTYFQNEAQLEKSRLLSDRFSAERPKGSFSTLEIQRTEQGDSAMYLCASSWDSNYGYTFGSGTRLTVV.

The sample holds a few counts of this clonotype. The chain has TRBV6-2 or TRBV6-3 and TRBJ2-2; 7 nucleotides agree with TRBD2. V gave up 4 bases and J gave up 4 bases; unmatched junction bases: 6. The CDR3 is 15 amino acids. Germline CDR1 and CDR2: MNHEY and SVGEGT. The CDR3 is CASSFRGGVTGELFF. CDR3 nucleotide sequence: TGTGCCAGCAGTTTCCGCGGGGGAGTCACCGGGGAGCTGTTTTTT.

The rearrangement uses TRBV6-5 and TRBJ1-2; 9 positions match TRBD1. The CDR3 is 14 residues long. Germline CDR1 is MNHEY and CDR2 is SVGAGI. The trim removed 2 bases at V and 7 bases at J, leaving 5 bases unmatched. In DNA form, the CDR3 reads TGTGCCAGCAGTTACCTGGGACAGGGTGTTGGCTACACCTTC. It translates to CASSYLGQGVGYTF.

There are a few counts of this clonotype. This chain joins TRBV6-2 or TRBV6-3 and TRBJ1-1, with D possibly being TRBD1 (5 bases). Germline CDR1 reads MNHEY; CDR2 reads SVGEGT. This CDR3 is 15 amino acids long. V was clipped by 0 bases and J by 0 bases, with 8 bases between them. DNA of the CDR3: TGTGCCAGCAGTTACTCTGGGGGATTGAACACTGAAGCTTTCTTT. Translating gives CASSYSGGLNTEAFF.

In its sample, this clonotype was seen a few times. CDR3 protein: CASSSYEKLFF. CDR3 nucleotides: TGTGCCAGCAGTTCTTATGAAAAACTGTTTTTT. The chain has TRBV28 and TRBJ1-4; D gene uncertain. This CDR3 comprises 11 residues. Trimming removed 4 bases at V and 6 bases at J, with 3 bases between. Germline V gene lookup returns CDR1 MDHEN and CDR2 SYDVKM.

The chain carries TRBV18 and TRBJ1-5; D is undetermined. Trimming shortened V by 4 bases and J by 1 base, and 17 bases separated the two germline ends. The CDR3 sequence is 17 residues long. CDR1 and CDR2 (germline): KGHSH, LQKENI. The CDR3 is CASSRFVGQPSNQPQHF. The CDR3 nucleotides read TGTGCCAGCTCACGGTTTGTGGGTCAACCCAGCAATCAGCCCCAGCATTTT. Supplemented by reference TRBV18 and TRBJ1-5, the full variable domain reads NAGVMQNPRHLVRRRGQEARLRCSPMKGHSHVYWYRQLPEEGLKFMVYLQKENIIDESGMPKERFSAEFPKEGPSILRIQQVVRGDSAAYFCASSRFVGQPSNQPQHFGDGTRLSIL.

This clonotype was observed many times. The rearrangement joins TRBV29-1 to TRBJ2-1; 10 nucleotides agree with TRBD1. The CDR3 is 17 amino acids. Germline V lookup: CDR1 SQVTM, CDR2 ANQGSEA. Trimming took 7 bases from V and 5 from J; bases not matched to a gene: 17. CDR3 sequence (DNA): TGCAGCGCTACCCGCCTCTCCGGGACAGGGGTTAACAATGAGCAGTTCTTC. It codes for CSATRLSGTGVNNEQFF.

V is TRBV7-8 and J is TRBJ1-1; TRBD1 aligns across 8 bases. The CDR3 contains 16 residues. The V segment lost 5 bases and the J segment 1 base; nucleotides outside the gene matches: 9. Germline CDR1 reads SGHVS; CDR2 reads FQNEAQ. The CDR3 coding sequence is TGTGCCAGCAGCCCCCGACCCGGGACAGGGAACACTGAAGCTTTCTTT. It codes for CASSPRPGTGNTEAFF.

This chain connects TRBV12-3 or TRBV12-4 to TRBJ2-2; D unresolved. V lost 2 bases, J lost 7 bases, and 8 bases lay in between. The CDR3 spans 13 residues. The CDR3 spells CASSLSVDGELFF. CDR3 coding DNA: TGTGCCAGCAGTTTAAGCGTGGACGGGGAGCTGTTTTTT.

This clonotype occurred a few times. The chain employs TRBV20-1 and TRBJ2-5, with a tentative D call TRBD2 (7 bases). V dropped 6 bases and J dropped 3 bases, with 26 bases sitting between them. The germline V gene has CDR1 DFQATT and CDR2 SNEGSKA (reference sequence). The CDR3 sequence is 17 residues long. CDR3 bases: TGCAGTGCCATACCGTCGCCCCCCACAGGGAGGGAAGAGACCCAGTACTTC. The encoded protein is CSAIPSPPTGREETQYF.

This clonotype was found a few times. V and J are TRBV29-1 and TRBJ2-3; D might be TRBD1 or TRBD2, each matching 5 bases. CDR1 and CDR2 from the germline V gene are SQVTM and ANQGSEA. V was shortened by 0 bases and J by 1 base, with 11 bases between the two germline ends. The CDR3 has 15 residues. For the CDR3, the DNA is TGCAGCGTTGAAGATGGTCGGGGACGCACAGATACGCAGTATTTT. It specifies CSVEDGRGRTDTQYF.

This clonotype has more than one count but fewer than ten. V and J are TRBV5-5 and TRBJ1-1; D is ambiguous. The CDR3 is made up of 14 amino acids. V lost 2 bases and J 1 base, leaving 9 bases between the germline ends. Germline-derived CDR1 and CDR2 are SGHKS and YYEKEE (reference sequence). CDR3 region: CASSLGRKNTEAFF. CDR3 bases: TGTGCCAGCAGCTTAGGCAGAAAGAACACTGAAGCTTTCTTT.

This clonotype has only a few counts. This chain connects TRBV5-1 to TRBJ2-5; 8 bases are a match to TRBD2. With 1 base clipped from V and 3 bases from J, the junction kept 2 bases outside the gene matches. This CDR3 contains 14 residues. Germline V gene lookup returns CDR1 SGHRS and CDR2 YFSETQ. The CDR3 sequence is CASSLFGGEETQYF. CDR3 in DNA: TGCGCCAGCAGCTTGTTCGGGGGGGAAGAGACCCAGTACTTC.